Listed below are T cell receptor beta chains from one sample, sequenced in a study of CD8 T cells in Susac syndrome. One entry per CDR3 protein, called by TCRdb with MiXCR from the immunoSEQ multiplex PCR reads. The sample yields approximately 100,000 distinct CDR3 sequences, 96% seen once. Specimen: CD4+ T cells from PBMCs. These receptors were collected from a human donor in good health. Both conserved end residues are part of each CDR3. A D gene is named only where the DNA matches it firmly. Size is omitted from some rows. Given values are once, few, many or a class for expanded clones.

CAWSVGDRGQRYF	TGTGCCTGGAGTGTAGGGGACAGGGGGCAGCGGTACTTC	TRBJ2-7	TRBD1	NA	TRBV30
CATSRGSSGGVYEQYF	TGTGCCACCAGCAGAGGATCTAGCGGGGGGGTATACGAGCAGTACTTC	TRBJ2-7	TRBD2	NA	TRBV15
CASSLAPGGFRNTEAFF	TGTGCCAGCAGCTTAGCACCAGGGGGGTTTAGGAACACTGAAGCTTTCTTT	TRBJ1-1	TRBD1	NA	TRBV5-6
CSVAGRLTNYGYTF	TGCAGCGTTGCTGGGCGGCTAACTAACTATGGCTACACCTTC	TRBJ1-2	NA	NA	TRBV29-1
CSAHTGSSYEQYF	TGCAGCGCCCATACAGGGTCCTCCTACGAGCAGTACTTC	TRBJ2-7	NA	NA	TRBV29-1
CSAIKTSGSIGEQFF	TGCAGTGCGATAAAGACTAGCGGGAGTATTGGTGAGCAGTTCTTC	TRBJ2-1	TRBD2	NA	TRBV20-1
CASSVGRNTNEKLFF	TGTGCCAGCAGCGTCGGACGGAACACTAATGAAAAACTGTTTTTT	TRBJ1-4	NA	NA	TRBV7-2
CASSPRGRGQGGDTQYF	TGTGCCAGCTCACCACGCGGGAGGGGACAAGGTGGAGATACGCAGTATTTT	TRBJ2-3	TRBD2	NA	TRBV18
CASSQGRGPETQYF	TGCGCCAGCAGCCAGGGGAGGGGGCCCGAGACCCAGTACTTC	TRBJ2-5	NA	NA	TRBV5-1
CAWNPGGETQYF	TGTGCCTGGAATCCGGGAGGGGAGACCCAGTACTTC	TRBJ2-5	TRBD2	NA	TRBV30
CASRGDTGNEKLFF	TGTGCCAGCAGGGGGGACACCGGTAATGAAAAACTGTTTTTT	TRBJ1-4	NA	NA	TRBV6-5
CASSLLPGSQETQYF	TGCGCCAGCAGCTTGTTGCCAGGGTCCCAAGAGACCCAGTACTTC	TRBJ2-5	NA	NA	TRBV5-1
CASSHGSGGTSYNEQFF	TGCGCCAGCAGCCACGGGAGCGGGGGGACCTCCTACAATGAGCAGTTCTTC	TRBJ2-1	TRBD2	NA	TRBV23-1
CASSVTPRANTEAFF	TGTGCCAGCAGCGTTACCCCCAGGGCGAACACTGAAGCTTTCTTT	TRBJ1-1	NA	NA	TRBV9
CAWSVGNSPGNTIYF	TGTGCCTGGAGTGTAGGGAACAGCCCTGGAAACACCATATATTTT	TRBJ1-3	NA	NA	TRBV30
CASSQDRGETQYF	TGTGCCAGCAGCCAGGACAGGGGAGAGACCCAGTACTTC	TRBJ2-5	TRBD1	few	TRBV3-1
CASSQEVTAALQYF	TGTGCCAGCAGCCAAGAGGTCACGGCAGCCCTGCAGTACTTC	TRBJ2-7	NA	NA	TRBV3-1
CASTLAGGGEQFF	TGTGCCAGCACACTAGCGGGAGGGGGTGAGCAGTTCTTC	TRBJ2-1	TRBD2	NA	TRBV7-3
CASSSTSGEQYF	TGTGCCAGCAGCTCGACTAGCGGCGAGCAGTACTTC	TRBJ2-7	TRBD2	NA	TRBV3-1
CASSPRTGQASYEQYF	TGTGCCAGCAGCCCACGGACGGGACAGGCCTCCTACGAGCAGTACTTC	TRBJ2-7	TRBD1	NA	TRBV2
CSVDGLAGGSSYEQYF	TGCAGCGTTGATGGACTAGCGGGGGGAAGCTCCTACGAGCAGTACTTC	TRBJ2-7	TRBD2	NA	TRBV29-1
CATSRDRGREGNEQYF	TGTGCCACCAGCAGAGATCGCGGCAGGGAAGGAAACGAGCAGTACTTC	TRBJ2-7	NA	NA	TRBV15
CASSAGTGGSSGANVLTF	TGTGCCAGCAGCGCTGGGACAGGGGGGAGCTCTGGGGCCAACGTCCTGACTTTC	TRBJ2-6	TRBD1	NA	TRBV9
CASSPETGSYEQYF	TGCGCCAGCAGCCCGGAGACAGGGTCCTACGAGCAGTACTTC	TRBJ2-7	TRBD1	NA	TRBV5-1
CASSAQGGGELFF	TGTGCCAGCAGCGCGCAGGGTGGCGGGGAGCTGTTTTTT	TRBJ2-2	NA	NA	TRBV7-3
CASRDDSTDTQYF	TGTGCCAGCAGAGACGACAGCACAGATACGCAGTATTTT	TRBJ2-3	NA	NA	TRBV2
CASNAGGNQPQHF	TGTGCCAGCAATGCGGGGGGAAATCAGCCCCAGCATTTT	TRBJ1-5	NA	NA	TRBV28
CASSPNLNTEAFF	TGTGCCAGCTCACCGAACTTGAACACTGAAGCTTTCTTT	TRBJ1-1	NA	NA	TRBV18
CASRGFGSYEQYF	TGTGCCAGCAGGGGTTTCGGTTCCTACGAGCAGTACTTC	TRBJ2-7	NA	NA	TRBV2
CASSQASGGVETQYF	TGTGCCAGCAGCCAAGCTAGCGGGGGGGTGGAGACCCAGTACTTC	TRBJ2-5	TRBD2	NA	TRBV4-2
CASSATGDTQYF	TGTGCCAGCAGCGCTACAGGGGATACGCAGTATTTT	TRBJ2-3	NA	NA	TRBV12-3/TRBV12-4